This TCR beta chain was retrieved from a study of T cell responses to AZD1222 COVID-19 vaccine. The study's findings and limits: The study sampled repertoires only after the peak T cell response. It should be noted that donors were predominantly white British and more often female, and clonal diversity was possibly underestimated.

About this clone itself: Its antigen is not known.

J lost 1 base, V lost 5 bases, and 10 bases had no gene match. The CDR3 consists of 17 residues. The V gene's germline CDR1 is LNHDA and CDR2 SQIVND (reference sequence). Here immunoSEQ multiplex PCR was the method, and the copy in TCRdb shows in-frame clones only, minus some. The data hold under 150,000 clones, with around 93% observed a single time. The chain combines TRBV19 with TRBJ2-7; 11 nucleotides agree with TRBD2. The TCR comes from an adult in good health. Sequencing was performed on peripheral blood, taken on day 0 of AZD1222 vaccination. In DNA form, the CDR3 reads TGTGCCAGTAGTGACAACCCTGGGACTAGCGGATCCTACGAGCAGTACTTC. It yields the protein CASSDNPGTSGSYEQYF.